Below, 26 T cell receptor beta chains from the same sample are listed, as sequenced in a study of prognosis after radiotherapy for stage I lung cancer. From genomic DNA, TCR beta CDR3 was amplified by two-round multiplex PCR. Used in first-round PCR were primers specific to each TRBV and TRBJ gene. One entry per CDR3 protein, called by TCRdb with MiXCR from the multiplex PCR reads. The profile shows about 30,000 distinct CDR3 sequences, less than 40% of them singletons. The material sequenced was PBMCs, taken before or after stereotactic body radiation therapy (not recorded which). Receptors were obtained from a donor over 45 with non-small cell lung cancer.

Concerning this clonotype: This is likely an artifact of a read error, given a far larger clone one base away. CDR3 DNA: TGTGCCGGCAGTTACTCTCGGATACAGTCCTACAATGAGCAGTTCTTC. Protein: CAGSYSRIQSYNEQFF. The rearrangement uses TRBV6-4 and TRBJ2-1; D call uncertain. CDR3 length: 16 amino acids. In germline, CDR1 is MRHNA, CDR2 SNTAGT.

This clonotype was seen a handful of times. A far bigger clonotype differs at one base, so this is likely a read error. The rearrangement joins TRBV6-1 to TRBJ2-1; D might be TRBD2 (6 bases). V dropped 5 bases and J dropped 12 bases, with 20 bases sitting between them. The CDR3 is 14 amino acids. Germline V CDR1 and CDR2: MNHNS, SASEGT. The CDR3 is CASSFGRLEGGQFF. DNA of the CDR3: TGTGCCAGCAGTTTTGGCCGACTAGAGGGAGGGCAGTTCTTC.

In this sample, this clonotype turned up many times. The chain uses TRBV6-2 or TRBV6-3 and TRBJ1-5; D gene ambiguous. Germline V gene lookup returns CDR1 MNHEY and CDR2 SVGEGT. V was clipped by 2 bases and J by 3 bases, with 5 bases between them. The CDR3 has 13 residues. The CDR3 sequence: CASSYRFNQPQHF. CDR3 sequence (DNA): TGTGCCAGCAGTTACCGGTTCAATCAGCCCCAGCATTTT.

In its sample, this clonotype ranks as medium-sized. This rearrangement joins TRBV20-1 to TRBJ1-2; D call uncertain. There are 13 residues in the CDR3. Per germline, CDR1 DFQATT and CDR2 SNEGSKA (reference sequence). Between the trimmed V and J ends, which lost 4 bases and 3 bases, there was a span of 12 bases. CDR3 bases: TGCAGTGCTACCCTCCAGCCTGACTATGGCTACACCTTC. This sequence encodes CSATLQPDYGYTF.

This clonotype was counted many times. The gene calls are TRBV5-5 and TRBJ2-7, with a possible D match to TRBD2 (6 bases). The CDR3 consists of 15 residues. Trimming took 0 bases from V and 3 from J, leaving 13 bases between them. The germline gives CDR1 SGHKS, CDR2 YYEKEE (reference sequence). The CDR3 DNA is TGTGCCAGCAGCTTGGCCGTAGCGGCCTACTACGAGCAGTACTTC. Translating it yields CASSLAVAAYYEQYF.

By share of the sample, this clonotype is medium-sized. The chain recombines TRBV19 with TRBJ1-1, with TRBD1 matching over 9 bases. Trimming cost V 5 bases and J 4 bases; bases outside gene matches: 8. The germline V gene has CDR1 LNHDA and CDR2 SQIVND (reference sequence). CDR3 size: 15 residues. The DNA for the CDR3 is TGTGCCAGTAGTCGAACGGGACAGGGTGGCACTGAAGCTTTCTTT. It codes for CASSRTGQGGTEAFF. Full variable domain (remainder filled in from reference TRBV19 and TRBJ1-1): DGGITQSPKYLFRKEGQNVTLSCEQNLNHDAMYWYRQDPGQGLRLIYYSQIVNDFQKGDIAEGYSVSREKKESFPLTVTSAQKNPTAFYLCASSRTGQGGTEAFFGQGTRLTVV.

This clonotype is deemed medium-sized. A junction end diverges from the germline sequence, so it may reflect a read error. CDR3 loop: CASSGSHRWGSYNEQFF. The CDR3, as DNA: TGTGCCAGCAGTGGTTCCCATAGGTGGGGCTCCTATAATGAGCAGTTCTTC. The rearrangement joins TRBV7-9 to TRBJ2-1; D might be TRBD1 (5 bases). The CDR3 totals 17 residues. The germline V gene has CDR1 SEHNR and CDR2 FQNEAQ (reference sequence).

The rearrangement uses TRBV6-1 and TRBJ2-2, with D tentatively TRBD1 or TRBD2 (5 bases each). The CDR3 has 17 residues. V was shortened by 7 bases and J by 6 bases, with 24 bases between the two germline ends. Germline V gene sequence: CDR1 MNHNS, CDR2 SASEGT. CDR3 nucleotide sequence: TGTGCCAGCATCCTTGAATATTGGGGGATCGGCCCCGGGGAGCTGTTTTTT. It translates to CASILEYWGIGPGELFF.

Concerning this clonotype itself: This likely traces to a read error, being one base from a far larger clone. The V call is TRBV6-5, the J call TRBJ2-3, with 11 positions matching TRBD2. Germline-derived CDR1 and CDR2 are MNHEY and SVGAGI. The trim removed 5 bases at V and 2 bases at J, leaving 9 bases unmatched. The CDR3 is 17 residues long. CDR3 DNA: TGTGCCAGCAGTGGGCACGCTAGCGGGGGGTTCACAGATACGCAGTATTTT. Translating it yields CASSGHASGGFTDTQYF.

This clonotype was detected many times. The chain has TRBV10-2 and TRBJ2-1; 10 bases are a match to TRBD1. The CDR3 is 16 residues long. The trim removed 5 bases at V and 8 bases at J, leaving 12 bases unmatched. Germline V gives CDR1 WSHSY, CDR2 SAAADI. The CDR3, as DNA: TGCGCCAGCAGTTCAATCGGACAGGGGGTTTTGGATGAGCAGTTCTTC. This gives the protein CASSSIGQGVLDEQFF.

The V gene is TRBV28, the J gene TRBJ2-7, with 9 bases aligning to TRBD1. J gave up 6 bases and V 5 bases, and 20 bases lay outside the gene matches. The CDR3 covers 18 residues. Germline V gene data show CDR1 as MDHEN and CDR2 as SYDVKM. The CDR3 protein is CASSPYPLGTGRTCEQYF. The CDR3 nucleotides read TGTGCCAGCAGTCCCTACCCCCTAGGGACAGGGAGGACCTGCGAGCAGTACTTC.

This clonotype was detected many times. This chain connects TRBV28 to TRBJ2-5; the match to TRBD1 covers 7 bases. Germline loops: CDR1 MDHEN, CDR2 SYDVKM. The J segment lost 7 bases and the V segment lost 6 bases, leaving 11 bases of the junction unmatched. This CDR3 comprises 14 residues. As DNA, the CDR3 is TGTGCCAGCAGGGGCGGACAGGTCCAATGGACCCAGTACTTC. It yields the protein CASRGGQVQWTQYF.

Concerning this clonotype itself: Given a much more abundant clone one base away, this may be a read error. The chain carries TRBV5-6 and TRBJ2-5; 9 nucleotides align to TRBD1. Germline values: CDR1 SGHDT, CDR2 YYEEEE. This CDR3 is 14 amino acids long. V dropped 4 bases and J dropped 5; count of bases not matched to a gene: 6. The CDR3 DNA sequence: TGTGCCAGCAGCGGAAAGGGACAGGGCGAGACCCAGTACTTC. This encodes CASSGKGQGETQYF. Full variable domain (remainder filled in from reference TRBV5-6 and TRBJ2-5): DAGVTQSPTHLIKTRGQQVTLRCSPKSGHDTVSWYQQALGQGPQFIFQYYEEEERQRGNFPDRFSGHQFPNYSSELNVNALLLGDSALYLCASSGKGQGETQYFGPGTRLLVL.

This chain joins TRBV12-3 or TRBV12-4 and TRBJ2-7; unclear D gene. The CDR3 extends over 14 amino acids. Trimming shortened V by 2 bases and J by 2 bases, and 10 bases separated the two germline ends. Here the CDR3 reads CASSLNRNTYEQYF. Written as DNA, the CDR3 is TGTGCCAGCAGTTTAAACAGAAACACCTACGAGCAGTACTTC.

This clonotype was found many times. The chain couples TRBV28 to TRBJ2-7, with D possibly TRBD1 on 6 matching bases. The CDR3 covers 14 residues. Trimming cost V 8 bases and J 2 bases, with 16 bases left between them. Germline CDR1 is MDHEN and CDR2 is SYDVKM. CDR3 nucleotide sequence: TGTGCCAGCTCATCATCAGACAGGACCTACGAGCAGTACTTC. Its translation is CASSSSDRTYEQYF. The complete variable domain, with remaining parts taken from reference TRBV28 and TRBJ2-7, reads DVKVTQSSRYLVKRTGEKVFLECVQDMDHENMFWYRQDPGLGLRLIYFSYDVKMKEKGDIPEGYSVSREKKERFSLILESASTNQTSMYLCASSSSDRTYEQYFGPGTRLTVT.

Turning to this clonotype: Given a much more abundant clone one base away, this may be a read error. The rearrangement uses TRBV2 and TRBJ2-2; TRBD2 might be the D (5 bases). The germline V gene has CDR1 SNHLY and CDR2 FYNNEI. This CDR3 contains 13 residues. The CDR3, as DNA: TGTGCCAGCAGTGTATTAAACACCGGGGAGCTGTCTTTT. It is translated as CASSVLNTGELSF.

This clonotype was seen a handful of times. CDR3 amino acids: CASSPGQSFSNTEAFF. Written as DNA, the CDR3 is TGTGCCAGCTCACCGGGACAGAGTTTTTCGAACACTGAAGCTTTCTTT. The chain carries TRBV18 and TRBJ1-1; TRBD1 matches 7 bases. The junction had 8 bases not matched to a gene; V was cut back by 3 bases and J by 1 base. Germline V gives CDR1 KGHSH, CDR2 LQKENI. This CDR3 region has 16 residues.

The sample holds one count of this clonotype. A far larger clone is one base from this, pointing to a likely read error. V usage is TRBV30 and J usage is TRBJ1-6; D gene unclear. The assigned J gene may be wrong: the sequence end matches TRBJ1-1 better. This CDR3 has 11 residues. The germline gives CDR1 GTSNPN, CDR2 SVGIG (reference sequence). The CDR3 region has the DNA TGTGACTGGAGCTCGATCACTGAAGCTTTCTTT. It encodes CDWSSITEAFF.

A single count supports this clonotype. In DNA, the CDR3 is TGTGCCAGCAGCTTAGGGCCAGGTTATAATTCACCCCTCCACTTT. Amino acids: CASSLGPGYNSPLHF. The V call is TRBV7-2, the J call TRBJ1-6, with D uncertain. Germline lookup yields CDR1 SGHTA and CDR2 FQGNSA. This CDR3 has 15 amino acids. Trimming took 1 base from V and 4 from J, leaving 8 bases between them.

This clonotype was seen at least ten times. This rearrangement joins TRBV30 to TRBJ2-5; 13 bases are shared with TRBD2. Germline V gives CDR1 GTSNPN, CDR2 SVGIG (reference sequence). The CDR3 loop spans 18 amino acids. V was clipped by 3 bases and J by 0 bases; unmatched bases: 10. The CDR3 region is CAWSAPWGTSGNQETQYF. The CDR3 DNA follows: TGTGCCTGGAGCGCCCCTTGGGGGACTAGCGGGAACCAAGAGACCCAGTACTTC.

V usage is TRBV6-1 and J usage is TRBJ2-3; 12 bases agree with TRBD2. Trimming took 4 bases from V and 6 from J; bases not matched to a gene: 5. Germline V gives CDR1 MNHNS, CDR2 SASEGT. The CDR3 totals 15 residues. The CDR3 loop reads CASSATSGSADTQYF. CDR3 bases: TGTGCCAGCAGTGCGACTAGCGGGAGCGCGGATACGCAGTATTTT.

V and J are TRBV28 and TRBJ2-5, with D maybe TRBD2 (5 bases). CDR1 and CDR2 from the germline V gene are MDHEN and SYDVKM. V was clipped by 3 bases and J by 4 bases, with 21 bases between them. CDR3 length: 17 amino acids. The CDR3 coding sequence is TGTGCCAGCAGTTTGTACCCGAGTTTCGGGGAAACAGAGACCCAGTACTTC. This translates into CASSLYPSFGETETQYF.

This clonotype appeared many times. V is TRBV20-1 and J is TRBJ2-1, with TRBD2 identical over 12 bases. J was trimmed by 4 bases and V by 0 bases; bases with no gene match: 10. This CDR3 is built from 18 residues. CDR1 is DFQATT, CDR2 SNEGSKA, per germline (reference sequence). The CDR3 here is CSAREGRTSGIFYNEQFF. The CDR3 DNA reads as TGCAGTGCTAGAGAGGGAAGGACTAGCGGGATTTTTTACAATGAGCAGTTCTTC.

A remark on this clonotype: A read error is possible here, since a much larger clone lies one base away. The J gene is TRBJ2-3, the V gene TRBV20-1; unclear D gene. This CDR3 has 12 amino acids. Germline values: CDR1 DFQATT, CDR2 SNEGSKA (reference sequence). V dropped 5 bases and J dropped 2 bases, with 8 bases sitting between them. CDR3 sequence reads: CSAVGPTDTQYF. The CDR3 nucleotides read TGCAGTGCTGTCGGGCCCACAGATACGCAGTATTTT.

This clonotype came up many times. The chain couples TRBV6-1 to TRBJ1-3, with 11 bases aligning to TRBD1. Germline V gives CDR1 MNHNS, CDR2 SASEGT. With V trimmed by 6 bases and J by 6 bases, 13 bases remained unmatched. The CDR3 loop spans 17 amino acids. The CDR3 sequence: CASRGTTGTGGSNTIYF. The CDR3 DNA reads TGTGCCAGCAGGGGTACTACCGGGACAGGGGGTTCAAACACCATATATTTT.

Judged by abundance, this clonotype is medium-sized. The J gene is TRBJ1-2, the V gene TRBV6-5, with D perhaps TRBD1 (6 bases). Germline CDR1 is MNHEY and CDR2 is SVGAGI. The CDR3 contains 15 residues. Between the trimmed V and J ends, which lost 2 bases and 5 bases, there was a span of 15 bases. CDR3 amino acids: CASSYGAGAGYGYTF. The CDR3 coding sequence is TGTGCCAGCAGTTACGGGGCAGGGGCGGGATATGGCTACACCTTC.